These 26 T cell receptor beta chains were all obtained from the same sample, sequenced in a study of cytomegalovirus exposure and HLA in healthy donors (dated by TCRdb to 2016 to 2017). The library was made by the immunoSEQ multiplex PCR assay. A mixture of 60 forward primers for TCR Vbeta segments and 13 reverse primers for TCR Jbeta segments was used in the multiplex PCR. TCRdb took over this immuneACCESS table, retaining in-frame rearrangements with V and J assigned. Such tables are incomplete; in checked studies, under half of the missing clones stem from an unresolved V gene, and the remainder is unexplained. For this sample there are fewer than 250,000 clones; about 80% appear just once. Together, the top ten hold about a tenth of the sample. The material sequenced was PBMCs. The source is a woman between 50 and 59 years old in good health and CMV-seropositive.

In its sample, this clone was seen a few times. The chain uses TRBV7-9 and TRBJ2-7; D unclear. CDR3 size: 14 residues. CDR1 and CDR2 from the germline V gene are SEHNR and FQNEAQ (reference sequence). The V and J ends lost 0 bases and 2 bases respectively, with 8 bases between them. CDR3 residues: CASSLALSPYEQYF. CDR3 sequence (DNA): TGTGCCAGCAGCTTAGCTCTATCTCCCTACGAGCAGTACTTC.

The genes are TRBV30 and TRBJ1-4; the match to TRBD1 covers 8 bases. CDR1 GTSNPN and CDR2 SVGIG come from the germline V gene (reference sequence). With V trimmed by 4 bases and J by 7 bases, 8 bases remained unmatched. The length of the CDR3 is 14 residues. Here the CDR3 reads CAWKFETGVEKLFF. Written as DNA, the CDR3 is TGTGCCTGGAAGTTCGAGACAGGGGTTGAAAAACTGTTTTTT.

This chain joins TRBV7-3 and TRBJ2-3; 9 bases align to TRBD2. Per germline, CDR1 SGHTA and CDR2 FQGTGA. V lost 2 bases to trimming and J lost 1 base; unmatched junction nucleotides: 4. CDR3 length: 16 amino acids. The CDR3 sequence is CASSLGAGGRTDTQYF. The CDR3 DNA follows: TGTGCCAGCAGCTTAGGAGCGGGGGGACGCACAGATACGCAGTATTTT.

The chain is built from TRBV4-1 and TRBJ1-2; D is perhaps TRBD1 (6 bases). Germline-derived CDR1 and CDR2 are MGHRA and YSYEKL. This CDR3 is built from 16 residues. Trimming took off 0 bases at V and 0 bases at J, with 11 bases between the two ends. The CDR3 loop reads CASSQDTGLANYGYTF. The DNA for the CDR3 is TGCGCCAGCAGCCAAGATACAGGGTTAGCTAACTATGGCTACACCTTC.

The rearrangement links TRBV19 to TRBJ1-1; no reliable D call. Germline V CDR1 and CDR2: LNHDA, SQIVND (reference sequence). V gave up 6 bases and J gave up 1 base, with 15 bases separating them. The CDR3 sequence is 15 residues long. In DNA form, the CDR3 reads TGTGCCAGTAGACCGCTTAGAGTTCCGAACACTGAAGCTTTCTTT. Translating gives CASRPLRVPNTEAFF.

The chain couples TRBV18 to TRBJ2-7; D is unresolved. The V end was cut by 0 bases, the J end by 6 bases, with 6 bases between. Germline V gene data show CDR1 as KGHSH and CDR2 as LQKENI. This CDR3 has 12 amino acids. In DNA form, the CDR3 reads TGTGCCAGCTCACCACCTTCGAGCGAGCAGTACTTC. Protein sequence: CASSPPSSEQYF.

This clone came up once. The chain couples TRBV6-5 to TRBJ1-2, with D unresolved. The germline CDR1 and CDR2 sequences are MNHEY and SVGAGI. V lost 2 bases, J lost 10 bases, and 11 bases lay in between. This CDR3 contains 12 residues. Here the CDR3 reads CASSYNSLAYTF. CDR3 coding DNA: TGTGCCAGCAGTTACAATTCTTTGGCCTACACCTTC.

The chain combines TRBV6-5 with TRBJ2-2, with D hard to call. Trimming shortened V by 6 bases and J by 6 bases, and 8 bases separated the two germline ends. The germline V gene has CDR1 MNHEY and CDR2 SVGAGI. This CDR3 has 12 residues. CDR3 sequence reads: CASSSGAGELFF. The CDR3 DNA reads as TGTGCCAGCAGCTCCGGAGCCGGGGAGCTGTTTTTT.

The chain carries TRBV5-8 and TRBJ2-3, with D maybe TRBD2 (6 bases). V lost 0 bases and J 2 bases, leaving 13 bases between the germline ends. Germline CDR1 and CDR2: SGHTS and YDEGEE. The CDR3 loop spans 16 amino acids. The CDR3 loop is CASSLVEGGDTDTQYF. DNA for the CDR3: TGTGCCAGCAGCTTGGTGGAGGGTGGTGACACAGATACGCAGTATTTT.

The chain joins TRBV6-5 to TRBJ1-5; D unclear. Germline CDR1 MNHEY, CDR2 SVGAGI. V was shortened by 5 bases and J by 0 bases, with 11 bases between the two germline ends. The CDR3 has 15 residues. The CDR3 DNA reads TGTGCCAGCAGTACCGGCGGGGATAGCAATCAGCCCCAGCATTTT. This encodes CASSTGGDSNQPQHF.

V usage is TRBV5-4 and J usage is TRBJ2-3; 9 bases are shared with TRBD2. The CDR3 extends over 15 amino acids. Germline CDR1 reads SGHNT; CDR2 reads YYREEE (reference sequence). With 1 base clipped from V and 10 bases from J, the junction kept 10 bases outside the gene matches. This CDR3 reads CASSLRAGGHLPQYF. The CDR3, as DNA: TGTGCCAGCAGCTTGCGAGCGGGGGGCCACCTTCCGCAGTATTTT.

The chain joins TRBV6-5 to TRBJ1-3; unclear D gene. This CDR3 comprises 15 residues. V lost 0 bases and J lost 4, with 10 bases in between. The germline V gene has CDR1 MNHEY and CDR2 SVGAGI. The CDR3 DNA reads as TGTGCCAGCAGTTACTCGAGGTCGGTCGGAAACACCATATATTTT. Amino acid sequence: CASSYSRSVGNTIYF.

The chain joins TRBV7-9 to TRBJ1-1; TRBD1 aligns across 7 bases. Germline loops: CDR1 SEHNR, CDR2 FQNEAQ (reference sequence). V shed 2 bases and J 3 bases; nucleotides not matched to a gene: 0. This CDR3 spans 13 amino acids. CDR3 loop: CASSLTGDTEAFF. CDR3 sequence (DNA): TGTGCCAGCAGCTTAACAGGGGACACTGAAGCTTTCTTT.

J is TRBJ2-2 and V is TRBV6-6; no definite D call. Germline values: CDR1 MNHNY, CDR2 SVGAGI (reference sequence). V was cut by 4 bases and J by 1 base, with 4 bases left in between. The CDR3 loop spans 13 amino acids. This chain's CDR3 is CASSLRNTGELFF. In DNA, the CDR3 is TGTGCCAGCAGTTTGCGGAACACCGGGGAGCTGTTTTTT.

The CDR3 spells CASSLGQYGYTF. The CDR3 DNA follows: TGTGCCAGCAGTCTGGGACAGTATGGCTACACCTTC. The chain joins TRBV28 to TRBJ1-2; 7 bases fit TRBD1. The CDR3 sequence is 12 residues long. Trimming cost V 5 bases and J 5 bases; bases outside gene matches: 2. The germline gives CDR1 MDHEN, CDR2 SYDVKM.

The chain couples TRBV15 to TRBJ1-3; the D is unclear. V lost 6 bases, J lost 2 bases, and 17 bases lay in between. CDR1 and CDR2 from the germline V gene are LNHNV and YYDKDF (reference sequence). The CDR3 loop spans 16 amino acids. For the CDR3, the DNA is TGTGCCACCAGTGGAGGAGGTGGAAGGACTGGAAACACCATATATTTT. Protein sequence: CATSGGGGRTGNTIYF.

The rearrangement uses TRBV19 and TRBJ1-1; unclear D gene. Trimming removed 1 base from V and 0 bases from J, with 9 bases in between. This CDR3 is 15 amino acids long. Germline values: CDR1 LNHDA, CDR2 SQIVND (reference sequence). The CDR3 coding sequence is TGTGCCAGTAGTATAGGGCGGAACATGAACACTGAAGCTTTCTTT. Amino acid sequence: CASSIGRNMNTEAFF.

The chain links TRBV25-1 to TRBJ2-7; 7 bases are a match to TRBD2. This CDR3 comprises 15 residues. Germline values: CDR1 MGHDK, CDR2 SYGVNS. V lost 3 bases, J lost 8 bases, and 13 bases stayed unmatched. In DNA form, the CDR3 reads TGTGCCAGCAGTGAGCAGGGAGGGCCCTACGATCAGCAGTACTTC. This sequence encodes CASSEQGGPYDQQYF.

This chain uses TRBV27 with TRBJ2-5; 9 positions agree with TRBD2. The germline gives CDR1 MNHEY, CDR2 SMNVEV (reference sequence). The CDR3 extends over 14 amino acids. V lost 5 bases and J lost 5; bases outside the gene matches: 6. In DNA, the CDR3 is TGTGCCAGCAGTCCCCTTACTAGCGGGGAGACCCAGTACTTC. Residues: CASSPLTSGETQYF.

The chain combines TRBV6-4 with TRBJ2-7; 8 bases fit TRBD1. V was pared by 6 bases and J by 5 bases, with 3 bases of the junction left unmatched. CDR1 MRHNA and CDR2 SNTAGT come from the germline V gene. The CDR3 covers 12 residues. CDR3 DNA sequence: TGTGCCAGCAGCTCGACAGGGGACGAGCAGTACTTC. Encoded protein: CASSSTGDEQYF.

This chain uses TRBV5-1 with TRBJ2-7; 9 bases are shared with TRBD2. Germline V gene data show CDR1 as SGHRS and CDR2 as YFSETQ. The CDR3 has 16 residues. Trimming took 2 bases from V and 4 from J; bases not matched to a gene: 10. CDR3 bases: TGCGCCAGCAGCTTCGGTAGCGGGGGAAGATCTTACGAGCAGTACTTC. Amino acids: CASSFGSGGRSYEQYF. The full variable domain, its missing parts supplied by reference TRBV5-1 and TRBJ2-7, is KAGVTQTPRYLIKTRGQQVTLSCSPISGHRSVSWYQQTPGQGLQFLFEYFSETQRNKGNFPGRFSGRQFSNSRSEMNVSTLELGDSALYLCASSFGSGGRSYEQYFGPGTRLTVT.

The genes are TRBV21-1 and TRBJ2-3; the D call in the table, TRBD1, was not verified against the DNA. TRBV21-1 is an annotated pseudogene. The CDR3 totals 13 residues. The CDR3: CASSHQGTDTQYF. The CDR3 bases are TGTGCCAGCAGTCATCAGGGGACAGATACGCAGTATTTT.

The chain carries TRBV29-1 and TRBJ1-2, with TRBD1 matching 9 bases. Germline lookup yields CDR1 SQVTM and CDR2 ANQGSEA. The junction had 7 bases not matched to a gene; V was cut back by 7 bases and J by 4 bases. This CDR3 is 13 amino acids long. The CDR3, as DNA: TGCAGCGGTAAACAGGGGGCGGCCTATGGCTACACCTTC. This codes for CSGKQGAAYGYTF.

The CDR3 DNA reads TGTGCCGGCCGGGGCGGGGTGAACACCGGGGAGCTGTTTTTT. This codes for CAGRGGVNTGELFF. The genes are TRBV28 and TRBJ2-2; weak D call: TRBD2 (6 bases). Trimming removed 11 bases at V and 1 base at J, with 14 bases between. The V gene's germline CDR1 is MDHEN and CDR2 SYDVKM. This CDR3 has 14 residues.

The chain joins TRBV5-3 to TRBJ2-3, with 14 bases aligning to TRBD2. Being an ORF, TRBV5-3 has a function that is uncertain. The CDR3 length is 18 residues. V lost 4 bases, J lost 2 bases, and 9 bases stayed unmatched. The CDR3 DNA sequence: TGTGCCAGAAGCCTCAGACTAGCGGGGGGGCCGCCCACAGATACGCAGTATTTT. It yields the protein CARSLRLAGGPPTDTQYF.

The chain carries TRBV7-9 and TRBJ2-5; TRBD2 might be the D (6 bases). Trimming stripped 6 bases from V and 5 bases from J, with 19 bases between. This CDR3 region has 15 residues. CDR1 is SEHNR, CDR2 FQNEAQ, per germline (reference sequence). CDR3 DNA sequence: TGTGCCAGCAGGGGAACGGGGGTTCGGCGGGAGACCCAGTACTTC. Its translation is CASRGTGVRRETQYF.